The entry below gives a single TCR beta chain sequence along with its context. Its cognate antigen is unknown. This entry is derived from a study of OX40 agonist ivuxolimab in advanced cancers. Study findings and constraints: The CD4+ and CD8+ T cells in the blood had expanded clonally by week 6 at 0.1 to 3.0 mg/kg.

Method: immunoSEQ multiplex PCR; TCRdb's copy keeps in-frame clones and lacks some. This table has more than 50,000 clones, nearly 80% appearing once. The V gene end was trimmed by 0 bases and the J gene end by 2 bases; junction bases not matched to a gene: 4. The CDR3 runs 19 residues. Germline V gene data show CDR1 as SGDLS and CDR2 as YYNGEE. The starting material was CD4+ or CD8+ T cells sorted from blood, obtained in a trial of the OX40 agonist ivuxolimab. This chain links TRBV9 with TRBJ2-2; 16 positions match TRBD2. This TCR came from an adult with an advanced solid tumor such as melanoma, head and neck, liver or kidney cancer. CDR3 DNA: TGTGCCAGCAGCGTAGAGGGGACTAGCGGGAGGGCCAACACCGGGGAGCTGTTTTTT. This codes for CASSVEGTSGRANTGELFF.